At least ten counts were recorded for the clone carrying this T cell receptor (beta chain). Its cognate antigen is unknown. This record belongs to a study of T cell repertoires in cytomegalovirus infection. About the research overall: In the study, CMV epitopes included recently identified HLA-C-restricted and well-studied HLA-B-restricted ones. Matching HLA type, along with CMV infection, was indicated by public TCR beta signatures. Study-wide points: HLA-C-restricted CMV clonotypes gave the most frequent clonotype in two of eight donors. Identification of carriers of CMV plus the relevant HLA was achieved through cumulative public TCR beta family frequency.

J lost 3 bases, V lost 3 bases, and 7 bases had no gene match. The CDR3 has 17 residues. From germline, CDR1 is LGHNA and CDR2 YNFKEQ. TCRdb independently ran MiXCR on the reads; one entry per CDR3 protein. The sample lists under 200,000 distinct CDR3 sequences, less than 25% occurring once. The source was CD8+ T cells from cultured PBMCs, collected from culture after CMV antigen stimulation. This TCR was sampled from a human donor in good health (CMV status not recorded). Some clones in this sample may be carry-over from other donors' samples. The rearrangement joins TRBV4-2 to TRBJ2-2; 10 positions agree with TRBD1. CDR3 sequence: CASSHPGGTGDTGELFF. Here the CDR3 DNA reads TGTGCCAGCAGCCACCCGGGGGGGACAGGGGACACCGGGGAGCTGTTTTTT.